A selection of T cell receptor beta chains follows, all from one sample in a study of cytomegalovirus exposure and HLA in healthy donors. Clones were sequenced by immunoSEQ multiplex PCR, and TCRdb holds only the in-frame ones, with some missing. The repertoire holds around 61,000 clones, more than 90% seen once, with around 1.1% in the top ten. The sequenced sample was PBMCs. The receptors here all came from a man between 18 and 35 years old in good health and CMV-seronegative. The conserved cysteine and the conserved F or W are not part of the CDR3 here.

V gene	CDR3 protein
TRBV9	ASSGEGVEEKLF
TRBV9	ASSPSGRDYNEQF
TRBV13	ASSKGTVDDEQF
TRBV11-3	ASSLGDRNTGELF
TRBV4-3	ASSHAGGSSTDTQY
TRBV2	ASSKRTSGGKEQF
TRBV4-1	ASSPRDRGKKETQY
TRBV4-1	ASSQAPAGDPDTQY
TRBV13	ASSPRDSDTQY
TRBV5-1	ASSLLGAPSSGNTIY
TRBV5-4	ASSLASGSTQY
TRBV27	ASSLSLAGVGDTQY
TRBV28	ASGGTEANYGYT
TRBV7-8	ASSLGVLWEGPNGELF
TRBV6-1	ASSAHQGAIADTQY
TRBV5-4	ASSLETGIGYT
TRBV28	ASSFTRFTGYT
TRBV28	ASSGREFNGYT
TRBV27	ASSLLVESGEQF
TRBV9	ASTRDDYGYT
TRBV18	ASSPAGASTDTQY
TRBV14	ASSQRHLRTMKLTGELF
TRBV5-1	ASSSPDQPQH
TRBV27	ASSFRERNIQY
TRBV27	ASSLYLSGSYNEQF
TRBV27	ASSARWREGPDTQY
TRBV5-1	ASSLGQGIIEETQY
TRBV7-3	ASSLSGGGQGPGELF
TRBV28	ASSLLGLAGELF
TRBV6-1	ASSELRGTGELF
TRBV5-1	ASSPRVNEKLF
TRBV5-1	ASSPGTSGNEQF
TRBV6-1	ASSEGGFINEQY
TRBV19	ASSGRHFPYNEQF
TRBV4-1	ASSQVMTSEGGAYEQY
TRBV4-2	ASSPLGTLAYNEQF
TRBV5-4	ASSLVGDHEQY
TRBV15	ATSRSSGTTLLGYEQY
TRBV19	ASMGSMNTEAF
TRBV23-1	ANWTDSNQPQH
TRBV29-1	SVRGPSYNEQF
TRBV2	AKDRHLATYEQY